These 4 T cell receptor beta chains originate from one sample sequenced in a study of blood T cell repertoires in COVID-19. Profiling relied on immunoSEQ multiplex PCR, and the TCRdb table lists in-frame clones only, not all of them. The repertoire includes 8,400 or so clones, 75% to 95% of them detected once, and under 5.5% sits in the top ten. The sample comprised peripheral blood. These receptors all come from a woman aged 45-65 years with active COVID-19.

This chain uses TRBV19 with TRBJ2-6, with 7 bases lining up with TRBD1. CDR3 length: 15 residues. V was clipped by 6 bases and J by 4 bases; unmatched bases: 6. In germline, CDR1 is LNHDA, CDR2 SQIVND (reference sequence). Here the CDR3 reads CASRRQGSGANVLTF. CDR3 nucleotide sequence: TGTGCCAGTAGAAGACAGGGTTCCGGGGCCAACGTCCTGACTTTC.

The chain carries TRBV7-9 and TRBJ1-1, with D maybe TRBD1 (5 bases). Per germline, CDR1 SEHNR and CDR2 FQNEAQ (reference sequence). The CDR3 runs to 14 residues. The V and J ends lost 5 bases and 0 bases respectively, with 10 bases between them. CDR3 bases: TGTGCCAGCAGCCAGGGAGGGCTGAACACTGAAGCTTTCTTT. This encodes CASSQGGLNTEAFF.

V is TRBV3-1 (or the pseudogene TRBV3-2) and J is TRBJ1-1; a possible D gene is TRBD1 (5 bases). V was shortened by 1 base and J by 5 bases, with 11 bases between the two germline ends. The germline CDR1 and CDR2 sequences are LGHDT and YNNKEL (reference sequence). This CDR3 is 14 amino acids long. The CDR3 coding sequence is TGTGCCAGCAGCCAAGTAGGGGCAACGACTGAAGCTTTCTTT. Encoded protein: CASSQVGATTEAFF.

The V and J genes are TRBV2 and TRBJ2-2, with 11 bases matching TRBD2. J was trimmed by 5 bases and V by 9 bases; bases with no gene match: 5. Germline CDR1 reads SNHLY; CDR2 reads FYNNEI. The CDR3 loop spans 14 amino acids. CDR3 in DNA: TGTGCCAGTAGCGGGAGGGGGCTAACCGGGGAGCTGTTTTTT. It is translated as CASSGRGLTGELFF.